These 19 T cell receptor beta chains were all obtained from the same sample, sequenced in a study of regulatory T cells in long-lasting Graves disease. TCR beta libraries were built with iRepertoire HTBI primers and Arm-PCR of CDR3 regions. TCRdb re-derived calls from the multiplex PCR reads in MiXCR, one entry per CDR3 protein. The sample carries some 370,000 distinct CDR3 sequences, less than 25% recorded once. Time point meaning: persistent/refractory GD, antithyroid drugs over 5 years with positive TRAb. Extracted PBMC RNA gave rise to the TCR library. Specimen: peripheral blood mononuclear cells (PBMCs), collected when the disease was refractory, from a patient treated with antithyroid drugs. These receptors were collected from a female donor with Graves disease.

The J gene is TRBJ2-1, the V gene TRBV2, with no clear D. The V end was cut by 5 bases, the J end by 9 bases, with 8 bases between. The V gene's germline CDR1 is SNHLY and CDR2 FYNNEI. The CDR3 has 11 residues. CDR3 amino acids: CASSRVVEQFF. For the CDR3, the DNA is TGTGCCAGCAGTAGGGTCGTTGAGCAGTTCTTC. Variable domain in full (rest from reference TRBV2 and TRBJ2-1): EPEVTQTPSHQVTQMGQEVILRCVPISNHLYFYWYRQILGQKVEFLVSFYNNEISEKSEIFDDQFSVERPDGSNFTLKIRSTKLEDSAMYFCASSRVVEQFFGPGTRLTVL.

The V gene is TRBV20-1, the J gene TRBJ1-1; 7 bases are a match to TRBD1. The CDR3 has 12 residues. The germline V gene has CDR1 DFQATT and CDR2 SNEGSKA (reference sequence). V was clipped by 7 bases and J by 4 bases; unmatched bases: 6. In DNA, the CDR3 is TGCAGTGACCCACAGGGGAGCACTGAAGCTTTCTTT. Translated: CSDPQGSTEAFF.

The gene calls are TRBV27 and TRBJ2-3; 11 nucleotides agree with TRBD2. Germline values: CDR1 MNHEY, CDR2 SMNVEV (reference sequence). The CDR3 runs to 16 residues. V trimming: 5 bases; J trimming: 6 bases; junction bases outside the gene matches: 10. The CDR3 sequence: CASSPKGSGRGDTQYF. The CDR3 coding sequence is TGTGCCAGCAGTCCGAAGGGTAGCGGGAGGGGTGATACGCAGTATTTT.

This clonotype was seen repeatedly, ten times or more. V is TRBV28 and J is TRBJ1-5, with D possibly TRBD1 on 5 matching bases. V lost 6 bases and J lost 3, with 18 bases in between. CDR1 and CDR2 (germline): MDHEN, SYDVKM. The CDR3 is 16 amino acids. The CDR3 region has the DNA TGTGCCAGCAGGAGCGGGATTGGGGCACCCAATCAGCCCCAGCATTTT. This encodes CASRSGIGAPNQPQHF.

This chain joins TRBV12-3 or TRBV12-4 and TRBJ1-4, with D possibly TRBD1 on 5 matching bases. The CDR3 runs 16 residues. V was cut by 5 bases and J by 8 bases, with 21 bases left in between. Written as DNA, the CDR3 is TGTGCCAGCAGTCTAGGTGGGGGGGAAGTAAGGGAAAAACTGTTTTTT. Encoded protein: CASSLGGGEVREKLFF.

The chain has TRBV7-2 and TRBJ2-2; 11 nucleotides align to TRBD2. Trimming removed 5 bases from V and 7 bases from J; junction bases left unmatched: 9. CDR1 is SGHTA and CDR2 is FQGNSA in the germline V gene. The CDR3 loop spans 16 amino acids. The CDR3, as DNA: TGTGCCAGCAGCCCACCACTAGCGGGAGTTGTCGGGGAGCTGTTTTTT. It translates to CASSPPLAGVVGELFF. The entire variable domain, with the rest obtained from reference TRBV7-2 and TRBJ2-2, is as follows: GAGVSQSPSNKVTEKGKDVELRCDPISGHTALYWYRQSLGQGLEFLIYFQGNSAPDKSGLPSDRFSAERTGGSVSTLTIQRTQQEDSAVYLCASSPPLAGVVGELFFGEGSRLTVL.

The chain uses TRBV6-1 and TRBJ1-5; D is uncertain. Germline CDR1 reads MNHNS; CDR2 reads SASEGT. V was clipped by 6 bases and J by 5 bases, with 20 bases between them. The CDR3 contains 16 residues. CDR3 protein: CASSYRQDGYHQPQHF. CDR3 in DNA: TGTGCCAGCAGCTATCGCCAGGACGGATACCATCAGCCCCAGCATTTT.

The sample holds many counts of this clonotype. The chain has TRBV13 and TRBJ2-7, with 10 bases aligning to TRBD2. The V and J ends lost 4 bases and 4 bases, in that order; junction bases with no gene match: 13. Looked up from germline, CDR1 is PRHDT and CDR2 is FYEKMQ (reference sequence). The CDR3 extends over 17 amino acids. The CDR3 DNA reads TGTGCCAGCAGCTCCCGTACATCTAGCGGGAGTGTTTACGAGCAGTACTTC. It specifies CASSSRTSSGSVYEQYF.

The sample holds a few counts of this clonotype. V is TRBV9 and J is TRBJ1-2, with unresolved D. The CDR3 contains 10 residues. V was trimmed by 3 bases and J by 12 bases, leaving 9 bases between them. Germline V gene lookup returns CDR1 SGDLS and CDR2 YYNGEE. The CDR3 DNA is TGTGCCAGCAGCGGAGAACGCCACACCTTC. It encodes CASSGERHTF.

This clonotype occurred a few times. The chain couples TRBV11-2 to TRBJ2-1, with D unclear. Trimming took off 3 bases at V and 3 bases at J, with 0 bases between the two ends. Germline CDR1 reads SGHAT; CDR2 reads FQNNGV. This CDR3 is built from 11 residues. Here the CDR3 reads CASSFYNEQFF. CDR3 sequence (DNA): TGTGCCAGCAGCTTCTACAATGAGCAGTTCTTC.

Here the CDR3 reads CASSLTGRSYNEQFF. CDR3 nucleotides: TGTGCCAGCAGCTTGACGGGGAGGTCCTACAATGAGCAGTTCTTC. The chain joins TRBV11-3 to TRBJ2-1, with D possibly TRBD2 on 6 matching bases. This CDR3 has 15 amino acids. Per the germline V gene, CDR1 is SGHNT and CDR2 is YENEEA. V gave up 3 bases and J gave up 1 base, with 10 bases separating them.

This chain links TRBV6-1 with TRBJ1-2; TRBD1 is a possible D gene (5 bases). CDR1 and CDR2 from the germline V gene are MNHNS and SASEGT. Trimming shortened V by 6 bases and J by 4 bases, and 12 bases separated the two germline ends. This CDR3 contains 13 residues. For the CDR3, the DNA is TGTGCCAGCAGCTGGGACGCCCTCTATGGCTACACCTTC. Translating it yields CASSWDALYGYTF.

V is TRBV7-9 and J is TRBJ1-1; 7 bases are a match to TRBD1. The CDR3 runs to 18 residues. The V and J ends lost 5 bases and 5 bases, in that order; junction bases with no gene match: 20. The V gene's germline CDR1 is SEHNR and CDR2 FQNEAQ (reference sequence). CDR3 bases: TGTGCCAGCAGCCCAAGTGGGGGACAGCACCTTCCGGGGACTGAAGCTTTCTTT. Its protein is CASSPSGGQHLPGTEAFF. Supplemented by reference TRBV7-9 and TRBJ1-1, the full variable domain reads DTGVSQNPRHKITKRGQNVTFRCDPISEHNRLYWYRQTLGQGPEFLTYFQNEAQLEKSRLLSDRFSAERPKGSFSTLEIQRTEQGDSAMYLCASSPSGGQHLPGTEAFFGQGTRLTVV.

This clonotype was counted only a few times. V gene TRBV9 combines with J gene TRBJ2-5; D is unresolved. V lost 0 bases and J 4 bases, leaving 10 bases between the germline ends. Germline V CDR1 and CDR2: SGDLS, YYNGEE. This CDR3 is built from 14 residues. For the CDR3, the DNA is TGTGCCAGCAGCGTAGGTGTAGGCTCAGAGACCCAGTACTTC. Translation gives CASSVGVGSETQYF. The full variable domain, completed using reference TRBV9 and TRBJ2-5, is DSGVTQTPKHLITATGQRVTLRCSPRSGDLSVYWYQQSLDQGLQFLIQYYNGEERAKGNILERFSAQQFPDLHSELNLSSLELGDSALYFCASSVGVGSETQYFGPGTRLLVL.

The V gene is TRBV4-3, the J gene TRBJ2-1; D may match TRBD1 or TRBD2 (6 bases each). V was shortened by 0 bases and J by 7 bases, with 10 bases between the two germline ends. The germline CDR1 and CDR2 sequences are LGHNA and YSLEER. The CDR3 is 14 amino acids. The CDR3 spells CASSQDTGRNEQFF. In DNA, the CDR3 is TGCGCCAGCAGCCAAGATACAGGGAGGAATGAGCAGTTCTTC.

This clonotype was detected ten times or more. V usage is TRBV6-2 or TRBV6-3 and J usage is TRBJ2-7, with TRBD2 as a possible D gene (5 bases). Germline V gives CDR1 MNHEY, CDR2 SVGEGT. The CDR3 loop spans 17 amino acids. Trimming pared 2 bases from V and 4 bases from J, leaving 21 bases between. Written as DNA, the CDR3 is TGTGCCAGCAGTTACGAGCTCGGAGCGTCTGAGCGGTACGAGCAGTACTTC. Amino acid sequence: CASSYELGASERYEQYF.

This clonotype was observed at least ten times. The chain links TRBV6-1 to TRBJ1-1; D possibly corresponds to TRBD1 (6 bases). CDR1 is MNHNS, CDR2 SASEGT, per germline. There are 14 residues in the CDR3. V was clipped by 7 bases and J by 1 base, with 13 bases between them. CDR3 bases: TGTGCCAGCATCGCCAGGGGCGAGAACACTGAAGCTTTCTTT. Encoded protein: CASIARGENTEAFF.

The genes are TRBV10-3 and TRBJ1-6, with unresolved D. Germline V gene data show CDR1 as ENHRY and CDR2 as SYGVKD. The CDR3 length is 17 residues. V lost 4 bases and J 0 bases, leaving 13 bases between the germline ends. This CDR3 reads CAISVDRQSSYNSPLHF. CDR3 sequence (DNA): TGTGCCATCAGTGTCGATCGCCAGAGCTCCTATAATTCACCCCTCCACTTT.

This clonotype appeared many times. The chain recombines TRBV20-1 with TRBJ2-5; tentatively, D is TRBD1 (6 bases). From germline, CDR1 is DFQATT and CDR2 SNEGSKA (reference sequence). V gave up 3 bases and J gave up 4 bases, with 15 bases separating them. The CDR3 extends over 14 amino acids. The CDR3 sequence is CSASPTGLSETQYF. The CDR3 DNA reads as TGCAGTGCTAGTCCTACAGGGCTATCAGAGACCCAGTACTTC.